This passage covers 21 T cell receptor beta chains from one sample sequenced in a study of blood T cell repertoires in COVID-19. TCRdb's copy holds only in-frame clones and misses some; the assay was immunoSEQ multiplex PCR. The sample lists approximately 210,000 clones, approximately 90% occurring once. The sample was peripheral blood. The receptor source for this set is a man aged 40-55 years with acute or convalescent COVID-19.

The chain carries TRBV4-2 and TRBJ2-7; a possible D gene is TRBD1 (5 bases). Trimming cost V 2 bases and J 3 bases, with 8 bases left between them. CDR3 length equals 13 residues. Germline lookup yields CDR1 LGHNA and CDR2 YNFKEQ. The CDR3 DNA sequence: TGTGCCAGCAGCCAAAAGGGGAACTACGAGCAGTACTTC. Amino acids: CASSQKGNYEQYF.

This clone was seen a single time. This chain joins TRBV2 and TRBJ2-7; 7 bases match TRBD1. Germline V gene data show CDR1 as SNHLY and CDR2 as FYNNEI. The CDR3 is made up of 13 amino acids. Losses at the gene ends were 6 bases for V and 3 bases for J; bases not matched to a gene: 5. The CDR3, as DNA: TGTGCCAGCAGAGGGGACAGCCACTACGAGCAGTACTTC. Encoded protein: CASRGDSHYEQYF.

The chain carries TRBV4-3 and TRBJ2-5; possible D gene TRBD1, 6 bases. The CDR3 is made up of 15 amino acids. Germline CDR1 and CDR2: LGHNA and YSLEER. Trimming cost V 0 bases and J 7 bases, with 15 bases left between them. The CDR3 here is CASSQDPKGGRTQYF. The CDR3 DNA reads as TGCGCCAGCAGCCAAGATCCAAAAGGGGGTCGGACCCAGTACTTC.

CDR3 region: CASSGSGWNTEAFF. The CDR3 DNA follows: TGTGCCAGCAGCGGATCAGGGTGGAACACTGAAGCTTTCTTT. The gene calls are TRBV2 and TRBJ1-1; perhaps TRBD1 as D (5 bases). The germline V gene encodes CDR1 SNHLY and CDR2 FYNNEI. Trimming cost V 6 bases and J 1 base, with 12 bases left between them. This CDR3 region has 14 residues.

This rearrangement joins TRBV7-9 to TRBJ2-7; 8 bases align to TRBD2. The CDR3 covers 13 residues. V gave up 9 bases and J gave up 4 bases; unmatched junction bases: 8. Germline CDR1 is SEHNR and CDR2 is FQNEAQ (reference sequence). The CDR3 nucleotides read TGTGCCAGTCGCGGGCGGGAGGAGTACGAGCAGTACTTC. Its translation: CASRGREEYEQYF.

With respect to this clone: Other DNA sequences in the sample encode the same CDR3. V is TRBV30 and J is TRBJ2-7, with D maybe TRBD1 (5 bases). V was shortened by 1 base and J by 4 bases, with 8 bases between the two germline ends. The CDR3 consists of 12 residues. The germline V gene encodes CDR1 GTSNPN and CDR2 SVGIG (reference sequence). Written as DNA, the CDR3 is TGTGCCTGGAGTGGGCAGGGATACGAGCAGTACTTC. Amino acid sequence: CAWSGQGYEQYF.

This chain joins TRBV25-1 and TRBJ2-7; TRBD1 might be the D (6 bases). V lost 1 base to trimming and J lost 0 bases, with 13 bases between them. CDR1 and CDR2 (germline): MGHDK, SYGVNS. This CDR3 contains 16 residues. CDR3 residues: CASSEFTGPLSYEQYF. The CDR3, as DNA: TGTGCCAGCAGTGAATTTACAGGGCCCCTCTCCTACGAGCAGTACTTC.

The rearrangement links TRBV6-5 to TRBJ2-1; TRBD2 agrees at 7 bases. From germline, CDR1 is MNHEY and CDR2 SVGAGI. The CDR3 sequence is 14 residues long. The V segment lost 5 bases and the J segment 7 bases; nucleotides outside the gene matches: 8. The CDR3 reads CASSRWTGGNEQFF. DNA for the CDR3: TGTGCCAGCAGTAGGTGGACCGGGGGGAATGAGCAGTTCTTC.

DNA of the CDR3: TGCGCCAGCAGAAGCGGGGGGGTTTACAATGAGCAGTTCTTC. Translating it yields CASRSGGVYNEQFF. The J gene is TRBJ2-1, the V gene TRBV5-1, with 10 positions matching TRBD2. The CDR3 contains 14 residues. CDR1 is SGHRS and CDR2 is YFSETQ in the germline V gene. Trimming cost V 5 bases and J 4 bases; bases outside gene matches: 3. Looking up the rest from reference TRBV5-1 and TRBJ2-1 gives the full variable domain: KAGVTQTPRYLIKTRGQQVTLSCSPISGHRSVSWYQQTPGQGLQFLFEYFSETQRNKGNFPGRFSGRQFSNSRSEMNVSTLELGDSALYLCASRSGGVYNEQFFGPGTRLTVL.

This chain links TRBV12-3 or TRBV12-4 with TRBJ2-7; D might be TRBD2 (5 bases). V lost 3 bases and J lost 9, with 15 bases in between. The CDR3 has 13 amino acids. Here the CDR3 DNA reads TGTGCCAGCAGTTTCTCTAGCCTACAAAGGCAGTACTTC. The encoded protein is CASSFSSLQRQYF.

The chain has TRBV12-3 or TRBV12-4 and TRBJ2-7, with D perhaps matching TRBD1 (6 bases). V was clipped by 9 bases and J by 4 bases, with 13 bases between them. The CDR3 has 12 amino acids. The CDR3 nucleotides are TGTGCCAGTCAGGGGTCGGTTTACGAGCAGTACTTC. Translating gives CASQGSVYEQYF.

This clone was recorded a few times. This chain joins TRBV13 and TRBJ2-5; 9 bases match TRBD2. CDR1 is PRHDT and CDR2 is FYEKMQ in the germline V gene (reference sequence). With 5 bases clipped from V and 3 bases from J, the junction kept 10 bases outside the gene matches. There are 16 residues in the CDR3. The CDR3 DNA is TGTGCCAGCAGCACCCGGGGGGTAGCGGGGGAAGAGACCCAGTACTTC. Protein: CASSTRGVAGEETQYF.

A single count supports this clone. The chain has TRBV21-1 and TRBJ1-3; the tabulated D call, TRBD1, remains unverified against the DNA. TRBV21-1 is reported as a pseudogene. The CDR3 has 15 residues. The CDR3 DNA follows: TGTGCCAGCACCTCTTCCCGTGGGCAGGGAAACACCATATATTTT. It is translated as CASTSSRGQGNTIYF.

The chain has TRBV6-5 and TRBJ2-3, with TRBD2 matching over 11 bases. Trimming removed 6 bases from V and 4 bases from J; junction bases left unmatched: 3. The germline gives CDR1 MNHEY, CDR2 SVGAGI. CDR3 size: 14 residues. The CDR3 bases are TGTGCCAGCAGCACTAGCGGGAGCCCAGATACGCAGTATTTT. This sequence encodes CASSTSGSPDTQYF.

V is TRBV7-9 and J is TRBJ2-5; no definite D call. Germline V lookup: CDR1 SEHNR, CDR2 FQNEAQ (reference sequence). The V end lost 0 bases, the J end lost 5 bases, and 7 bases lay between the germline ends. CDR3 length: 13 residues. CDR3 DNA sequence: TGTGCCAGCAGCTTAGCCCTATGGGAGACCCAGTACTTC. Its protein product is CASSLALWETQYF.

The J gene is TRBJ1-5, the V gene TRBV3-1 (or the pseudogene TRBV3-2), with TRBD1 as a possible D gene (6 bases). CDR1 LGHDT and CDR2 YNNKEL come from the germline V gene (reference sequence). This CDR3 has 14 residues. V was cut by 3 bases and J by 6 bases, with 12 bases left in between. This CDR3 is CASSQAGGSQPQHF. The CDR3, as DNA: TGTGCCAGCAGCCAGGCTGGGGGCTCTCAGCCCCAGCATTTT.

The chain uses TRBV7-3 and TRBJ2-3; 9 nucleotides align to TRBD2. The CDR3 is made up of 14 amino acids. The V segment lost 4 bases and the J segment 6 bases; nucleotides outside the gene matches: 5. The germline V gene has CDR1 SGHTA and CDR2 FQGTGA. In DNA form, the CDR3 reads TGTGCCAGCAGCTCACCCGGACTAGCGGATACGCAGTATTTT. Amino acids: CASSSPGLADTQYF.

The chain recombines TRBV18 with TRBJ2-7, with 9 bases lining up with TRBD2. With 4 bases clipped from V and 2 bases from J, the junction kept 15 bases outside the gene matches. The germline CDR1 and CDR2 sequences are KGHSH and LQKENI. This CDR3 is built from 18 residues. CDR3 bases: TGTGCCAGCTCACAAGCGGCCCTGGTGACTAGCGGAACCTACGAGCAGTACTTC. Protein: CASSQAALVTSGTYEQYF.

The rearrangement uses TRBV7-3 and TRBJ2-2, with 8 bases that match TRBD2. Unmatched junction bases numbered 5, after V lost 5 bases and J lost 6 bases. CDR3 size: 14 residues. CDR1 and CDR2 from the germline V gene are SGHTA and FQGTGA. The CDR3 is CASSGAGGPGELFF. The CDR3 region has the DNA TGTGCCAGCAGCGGGGCGGGGGGCCCCGGGGAGCTGTTTTTT.

This clone was seen a handful of times. The gene calls are TRBV19 and TRBJ1-1; D is ambiguous. The CDR3 loop spans 12 amino acids. V was trimmed by 7 bases and J by 3 bases, leaving 9 bases between them. Germline V lookup: CDR1 LNHDA, CDR2 SQIVND (reference sequence). For the CDR3, the DNA is TGTGCCAGTAATAGCAGATACACTGAAGCTTTCTTT. It codes for CASNSRYTEAFF.

J is TRBJ1-6 and V is TRBV30, with D maybe TRBD1 (5 bases). Between the trimmed V and J ends, which lost 6 bases and 9 bases, there was a span of 21 bases. CDR1 is GTSNPN and CDR2 is SVGIG in the germline V gene (reference sequence). The CDR3 is 15 residues long. This CDR3 is CACTAVGAEVSPLHF. For the CDR3, the DNA is TGTGCCTGCACTGCAGTAGGGGCAGAGGTTTCACCCCTCCACTTT.